This record concerns one T cell receptor beta chain sequence. The data stem from a study of T cell responses to AZD1222 COVID-19 vaccine. Looked up from germline, CDR1 is LNHDA and CDR2 is SQIVND (reference sequence). CDR3 length: 16 amino acids. The J segment lost 4 bases and the V segment lost 6 bases, leaving 11 bases of the junction unmatched. The protocol was immunoSEQ multiplex PCR, while the TCRdb copy is restricted to in-frame clones and leaves out a portion. Of some 170,000 clones listed, 85% to 90% were seen once; the top ten hold 1.5% to 2%. The sample was peripheral blood, taken on day 0 of AZD1222 vaccination. The receptor's source is an adult in good health. The chain combines TRBV19 with TRBJ1-5; the match to TRBD1 covers 8 bases. The CDR3 loop reads CASRALTDRVNQPQHF. DNA of the CDR3: TGTGCCAGTAGGGCGTTGACGGACAGGGTGAATCAGCCCCAGCATTTT.